Described below is a single TCR beta chain sequence and its context. There are a few counts of this clonotype. Its antigen is unknown. The input lacks base qualities; no much larger clone sits a single base away. Receptors were amplified or captured by multiplex PCR. Sequenced using an Illumina HiSeq 4000. CDR3 regions were amplified by Arm-PCR with iRepertoire HTBI primers to construct TCR beta libraries. PCR products were gel purified before sequencing. Processing in the source paper ran as follows. A total of 62 TRBV and approximately 15 TRBJ segments were identified across samples and were used for gene usage analysis of CDR3 amino acid clonotypes. COPE and FqMerger were used to merge filtered high-quality paired reads into contigs. BLAST was used to align contigs to IMGT TRBV, TRBD and TRBJ reference genes, with CDR3 defined following IMGT. Highly expanded clones were defined as clonotypes with a frequency above 0.1%. Shannon entropy was used to measure repertoire diversity, and the Gini coefficient was used to measure V-J evenness. A clonotype found in more than one individual was treated as public. Clones were called with MiXCR by TCRdb after fastp trimmed the public reads at Q25, and only in-frame beta chains were retained. Identical CDR3 protein sequences are pooled into one entry, listed with their most common genes and DNA. These V and J calls originate from TCRdb's pipeline instead of the authors' own analysis. A total of some 330,000 distinct CDR3 sequences appear in this sample, about 10% of them only once. The ten most abundant clones make up about 19% of the sample.

According to the study, the label for this sample's time point signals: newly diagnosed GD, antithyroid drugs for less than 3 months. For both TCR sequencing and RNA sequencing, RNA was extracted from PBMCs in TRIzol. The diagnosis of Graves' disease followed American Thyroid Association guidelines. The patients came from an endocrinology department in Xi'an, China. Each patient gave roughly 10 milliliters of peripheral blood, collected in an EDTA anticoagulant tube. Ficoll Paque Plus density gradient separation was used to isolate PBMCs, and no further T cell sorting was performed. RNA quality was checked with an Agilent 2100 Bioanalyzer and agarose gel, and concentration with a NanoDrop 2000. The germline V gene (reference sequence) supplies CDR1 MNHEY and CDR2 SMNVEV. The CDR3, from cysteine to phenylalanine, totals 14 residues. This entry keeps only the CDR3 DNA: 42 bases, framed from base 1. V and J are truncated by 5 bases and 5 bases respectively, leaving an intervening sequence of 15 bases.

This entry is derived from a study of regulatory T cells in long-lasting Graves disease (dated by TCRdb to 2020 to 2022). For the wider study: In the newly diagnosed Graves' disease group, patients had been taking antithyroid drugs for less than 3 months. A total of some 35 samples underwent TCR sequencing: around 13 from persistent and roughly 20 from newly diagnosed Graves' disease patients. Persistent Graves' disease patients were compared with newly diagnosed Graves' disease patients by peripheral blood TCR sequencing and RNA sequencing. The study was conducted in China and was registered as a clinical trial. On the study overall, not on this receptor specifically: Lower TCR Shannon entropy and fewer highly expanded clones were observed in persistent Graves' disease patients than in newly diagnosed patients, which suggested clonal expansion. As a limitation, the authors acknowledged that the small sample size may reduce accuracy. Persistent disease showed preferential use of TRBV28, TRBJ1-2 and TRBJ2-5, whereas newly diagnosed disease favored TRBV20-1 and TRBJ2-1. The study examined only peripheral blood because the primary lesion, thyroid tissue, could not be accessed. Only the TCR beta chain was sequenced and analyzed. More public clonotypes were shared among persistent patients (more than 2,500) than among newly diagnosed patients (roughly 1,000).

These data were also filed under a second study, of T cells in Graves' hyperthyroidism and ophthalmopathy. The second study also describes: Stable Graves' hyperthyroidism was defined as no progression to ophthalmopathy during 18 months of follow-up. Hyperthyroidism patients were aged 18 to 65 years and newly diagnosed, with disease duration of less than 2 months. The study excluded patients with uncontrolled infections, other autoimmune diseases, pregnancy or lactation. Clinical symptoms, serum thyroxine and TRAb, thyroid ultrasound, and orbital computed tomography formed the basis for the diagnoses. The first round of RT-PCR for the TCR CDR3 was performed with the HTBI primer set and the Qiagen OneStep RT-PCR kit. Most expanded thyroid clonotypes (frequency above 0.001) were also found in blood, which suggests that blood repertoires may mirror thyroid immune responses. In cross-validation, a model built on a 13 V-J signature told ophthalmopathy apart from stable hyperthyroidism with 87.88% sensitivity and roughly 81% specificity, and in testing the same model reached 80%/75%. In validation, the model predicted progression to ophthalmopathy a median of approximately 6.6 months before onset, with about 70% sensitivity and around 76% specificity. To identify TCR V-J signatures that set the groups apart, the researchers used a discovery cohort of more than 95 patients, made up of under 50 with Graves' ophthalmopathy and some 55 with stable Graves' hyperthyroidism. Whether ophthalmopathy could be predicted prospectively was tested in an independent validation cohort made up of about 18 hyperthyroidism patients plus 17 patients who later progressed to ophthalmopathy. The roughly 91 discovery patients were randomly divided into training and test sets at a 7:3 ratio. Thyroid tissue and blood T-cell repertoires from six Graves' hyperthyroidism patients were also compared in the study. Following sampling, methimazole starting at 30 mg daily was given to hyperthyroidism patients, and high-dose intravenous methylprednisolone was given to ophthalmopathy patients. A second multiplex PCR round built the libraries, followed by size selection and purification. Sequencing of the libraries was done on an Illumina HiSeq2000 using paired-end 100 bp reads. Raw data were processed with SOAPnuke, discarding reads with adapters, uncalled bases, mean Phred below 15, or no exact constant-primer or identifier match. High-quality paired reads were merged using COPE v1.2.5, and each unique nucleotide sequence was defined as a clonotype. MiTCR v1.1 was used to align the clonotypes against IMGT TRBV, TRBD and TRBJ reference segments. The analysis included only V-J combinations with a frequency above 0.0001, which together covered approximately 99% of the repertoires. The TCS score was defined as F50 (clonal expansion) divided by E x V (chaos), with BLOSUM62-based TCRdist calculated between CDR3 peptides within each V-J. Welch's t-statistics and random forest reduced several hundred V-J features to 10 to 15, which were used in a naive Bayes classifier (R e1071). No statistical method was used to set the sample size in advance, and investigators knew the group allocation. TCR Vbeta CDR3 sequencing of roughly 140 peripheral blood samples (about 45 ophthalmopathy, 70 to 85 hyperthyroidism and roughly 17 progressor patients) is reported in the paper.

The origin of this receptor is a woman aged 18 to 35 with Graves disease. Donor details come from another sample of the same person, matched by shared clones. The receptor chain draws on TRBV27 and TRBJ2-5; the D gene identity is not certain. The sequencing here drew on peripheral blood mononuclear cells (PBMCs), taken at new diagnosis, from a patient treated with antithyroid drugs. The bases read TGTGCCAGCAGTCAGTATGGTCTGGGGGAGACCCAGTACTTC. It encodes CASSQYGLGETQYF.